This T cell receptor beta chain comes out of a study of immune characterization of retroperitoneal liposarcoma. This clonotype was counted only a few times. The CDR3 runs 15 residues. Per germline, CDR1 MGHRA and CDR2 YSYEKL. The V end lost 1 base, the J end lost 6 bases, and 13 bases lay between the germline ends. TCRdb ran MiXCR on the PCR reads and lists one entry per CDR3 protein. The sample consists of roughly 4,000 distinct CDR3 sequences, around a third of them appearing once. The chain links TRBV4-1 to TRBJ1-5; a possible D gene is TRBD1 (5 bases). The sequence came from a male donor with retroperitoneal liposarcoma. The sequenced material came from tumor tissue. CDR3 in amino acids: CASSQVMGLGQPQHF. The CDR3 DNA sequence: TGCGCCAGCAGCCAAGTGATGGGACTAGGTCAGCCCCAGCATTTT.